Listed below are T cell receptor beta chains from one sample, sequenced in a study of blood T cell repertoires in COVID-19. The protocol was immunoSEQ multiplex PCR, while the TCRdb copy is restricted to in-frame clones and leaves out a portion. This sample has roughly 91,000 clones, with 76% found just once. The sequenced sample was peripheral blood. These receptors were obtained from a man between 65 and 85 years old with acute or convalescent COVID-19. Each CDR3 is given with its conserved first and last residue. The order of the fields is V gene, CDR3 length, clone size, D gene, J gene, CDR3 protein, CDR3 DNA. D genes are given only for firm matches. Size values are once, few and many counts, or a class for expanded clones, and some rows have none.

TRBV9,14,NA,TRBD1,TRBJ1-2,CASSVDRDFYGYTF,TGTGCCAGCAGCGTCGACAGGGATTTCTATGGCTACACCTTC
TRBV15,15,NA,NA,TRBJ2-7,CATSNDRSSSYEQYF,TGTGCCACCAGCAACGACAGGTCGAGCTCCTACGAGCAGTACTTC
TRBV19,15,NA,TRBD1,TRBJ1-5,CASKRVGQDNQPQHF,TGTGCCAGTAAAAGGGTCGGACAGGACAATCAGCCCCAGCATTTT
TRBV11-2,12,NA,NA,TRBJ2-3,CASSSREDTQYF,TGTGCCAGCAGCTCCCGCGAAGATACGCAGTATTTT
TRBV19,15,NA,TRBD1,TRBJ1-5,CASLDRGQSNQPQHF,TGTGCCTCCCTCGACAGGGGGCAAAGCAATCAGCCCCAGCATTTT
TRBV6-5,15,NA,TRBD1,TRBJ1-1,CASSYRADRVTEAFF,TGTGCCAGCAGTTATAGAGCAGACAGGGTCACTGAAGCTTTCTTT
TRBV5-4,15,few,TRBD1,TRBJ2-3,CASSLQGAGTDTQYF,TGTGCCAGCAGCTTGCAGGGGGCGGGAACAGATACGCAGTATTTT
TRBV15,14,few,NA,TRBJ1-2,CATSRVRADYGYTF,TGTGCCACCAGCAGAGTGAGGGCTGACTATGGCTACACCTTC
TRBV5-1,16,NA,TRBD1,TRBJ1-2,CASSPGTGGSNYGYTF,TGCGCCAGCAGCCCAGGGACAGGGGGATCTAACTATGGCTACACCTTC
TRBV4-1,13,NA,NA,TRBJ2-1,CASSQAEDNEQFF,TGCGCCAGCAGCCAAGCTGAGGACAATGAGCAGTTCTTC
TRBV5-8,15,NA,TRBD2,TRBJ2-3,CASSLYSGITDTQYF,TGTGCCAGCAGCTTGTACAGCGGGATCACAGATACGCAGTATTTT
TRBV5-6,15,once,NA,TRBJ2-2,CASSLGQGGTGELFF,TGTGCCAGCAGCTTAGGCCAGGGGGGCACCGGGGAGCTGTTTTTT
TRBV19,15,NA,NA,TRBJ2-4,CASSIIRSGKNIQYF,TGTGCCAGTAGTATTATCCGATCAGGCAAAAACATTCAGTACTTC
TRBV5-1,15,few,NA,TRBJ1-5,CASSLRPGGDQPQHF,TGCGCCAGCAGCTTACGGCCGGGAGGGGATCAGCCCCAGCATTTT
TRBV5-6,13,NA,NA,TRBJ1-2,CASSFGGSNGYTF,TGTGCCAGCAGCTTCGGGGGATCAAATGGCTACACCTTC
TRBV7-2,15,NA,NA,TRBJ2-4,CASSLAALAQNIQYF,TGTGCCAGCAGCTTAGCCGCCCTAGCCCAAAACATTCAGTACTTC
TRBV12-5,14,few,TRBD1,TRBJ1-1,CASGNRGRDTEAFF,TGTGCTAGTGGCAACAGGGGAAGGGATACTGAAGCTTTCTTT
TRBV7-3,14,NA,NA,TRBJ2-2,CASSLRLAAGELFF,TGTGCCAGCAGCTTAAGACTCGCTGCCGGGGAGCTGTTTTTT